This is a list of T cell receptor beta chains from one sample in a study of T cells after yellow fever vaccination. A single record per CDR3 protein comes from TCRdb applying MiXCR to the 5' RACE reads. Altogether more than 450,000 distinct CDR3 sequences are present, 21% being singletons, with the ten largest covering around 16%. This specimen consisted of PBMCs, obtained less than 25 days after the first yellow fever vaccination. These receptors all stem from a man between 18 and 35 years old who received the YFV17D yellow fever vaccine. Each CDR3 is given with its conserved first and last residue. A D gene is named only where the DNA matches it firmly. Size is stated for part of the rows, as once, few or many counts, or as a class when the clone is expanded.

v_call,d_call,clone_size,j_call,cdr3_nt,cdr3_aa
TRBV5-1,.,few,TRBJ1-1,TGCGCCAGCAGCTCAGAGACCGGGACACAGAAGGGGATGAACACTGAAGCTTTCTTT,CASSSETGTQKGMNTEAFF
TRBV7-3,.,few,TRBJ2-2,TGTGCCAGCAGCTTAATGATCGGCGGGGAGCTGTTTTTT,CASSLMIGGELFF
TRBV7-9,TRBD1,.,TRBJ2-1,TGTGCCAGCAGCCCCCGGGACAGGGTCGGTTTGGGTGAGCAGTTCTTC,CASSPRDRVGLGEQFF
TRBV10-3,.,few,TRBJ2-1,TGTGCCATCAGCGGTTCGAGGCAGCAGTTCTTC,CAISGSRQQFF
TRBV6-5,.,few,TRBJ2-3,TGTGCCAGCGGGGACACAGATACGCAGTATTTT,CASGDTDTQYF
TRBV29-1,.,few,TRBJ1-1,TGCAGTGCAGGGAGGAACACTGAAGCTTTCTTT,CSAGRNTEAFF
TRBV5-6,.,few,TRBJ2-5,TGTGCCAGCAGCCGACTAGGGGCAGAGACCCAGTACTTC,CASSRLGAETQYF
TRBV20-1,TRBD2,few,TRBJ2-3,TGCAGTGCTAGTCGCCCTAGCGGGGGGGGTACGCAGTATTTT,CSASRPSGGGTQYF
TRBV20-1,.,.,TRBJ1-1,TGCAGTGCTAGGACCGCCGCCGCTGAAGCTTTCTTT,CSARTAAAEAFF
TRBV5-4,TRBD2,few,TRBJ2-3,TGTGCCAGCAGCCCATCCTTAGCGGGGGGTGCAGATACGCAGTATTTT,CASSPSLAGGADTQYF
TRBV18,.,few,TRBJ2-1,TGTGCCAGCTCACCAATGGTCGTCCGGCTCAATGAGCAGTTCTTC,CASSPMVVRLNEQFF
TRBV6-2/TRBV6-3,.,.,TRBJ2-7,TGTGCCAGCAGTTACGGCAGAGGCCACGAGCAGTACTTC,CASSYGRGHEQYF
TRBV20-1,.,.,TRBJ1-1,TGCAGTGCTAGAGATCCCAGGGCGGGCACTGAAGCTTTCTTT,CSARDPRAGTEAFF
TRBV5-4,.,.,TRBJ1-1,TGTGCCAGCTCCGATCGTAGGGGCGACAACACTGAAGCTTTCTTT,CASSDRRGDNTEAFF
TRBV3-1,TRBD1,many,TRBJ2-5,TGTGCCAGCAGCCCTCCCCCGACAGGGTCTGAGACCCAGTACTTC,CASSPPPTGSETQYF
TRBV25-1,TRBD1,.,TRBJ2-1,TGTGCCAGCATCCCGGGACAGGGTACCAATGAGCAGTTCTTC,CASIPGQGTNEQFF
TRBV28,.,many,TRBJ1-5,TGTGCCAGCAGTTCGGCAGACAGAATTAATCAGCCCCAGCATTTT,CASSSADRINQPQHF
TRBV6-2/TRBV6-3,.,few,TRBJ1-6,TGTGCCAGCAGAGGTTATGGAGAATCACCCCTCCACTTT,CASRGYGESPLHF
TRBV7-2,TRBD1,once,TRBJ1-6,TGTGCCAGCGGGACAGGTCATTCACCCCTCCACTTT,CASGTGHSPLHF
TRBV12-3/TRBV12-4,.,.,TRBJ2-5,TGTGCCAGCAGTTTATCCGGGGGAGGGACCCAGTACTTC,CASSLSGGGTQYF
TRBV2,TRBD1,.,TRBJ1-2,TGTGCCAGCAGCGGAGACAGGGGCGGCTACACCTTC,CASSGDRGGYTF
TRBV10-2,TRBD1,.,TRBJ2-7,TGCGCCAGCAGTGGGACAGGACCCTACGAGCAGTACTTC,CASSGTGPYEQYF
TRBV20-1,TRBD1,.,TRBJ2-3,TGCAGTGCTAGAGGCCACAGGGGGAGCACAGATACGCAGTATTTT,CSARGHRGSTDTQYF
TRBV12-3/TRBV12-4,.,few,TRBJ2-5,TGTGCCAGTTGGTGGGGTGGGTCGGAGACCCAGTACTTC,CASWWGGSETQYF
TRBV30,.,many,TRBJ2-3,TGTGCCTGGAGTGTTTTGGGGGCAGATACGCAGTATTTT,CAWSVLGADTQYF
TRBV5-1,TRBD1,few,TRBJ2-5,TGCGCCAGCAGCCCTGGGACAGACTATGAAGAGACCCAGTACTTC,CASSPGTDYEETQYF
TRBV12-3/TRBV12-4,TRBD2,.,TRBJ2-7,TGTGCCAGCAGTCCCTCCCCCGCGGGAGGCGAGCAGTACTTC,CASSPSPAGGEQYF
TRBV6-5,TRBD1,few,TRBJ2-7,TGTGCCAGCAGTTACCCGACAGGGGTTATGTACGAGCAGTACTTC,CASSYPTGVMYEQYF
TRBV5-1,.,few,TRBJ2-3,TGCGCCAGCAGCTTGGGACAGGACTTAGATACGCAGTATTTT,CASSLGQDLDTQYF
TRBV18,.,.,TRBJ1-3,TGTGCCAGCTCACCATCGGGAGCGGACACCATATATTTT,CASSPSGADTIYF
TRBV7-2,TRBD2,few,TRBJ2-5,TGTGCCAGCACGCTAGCGGGGAGCCTCCAAGAGACCCAGTACTTC,CASTLAGSLQETQYF
TRBV7-9,.,many,TRBJ2-1,TGTGCCAGCAGCTTAGGACTGCGGTGGTACAATGAGCAGTTCTTC,CASSLGLRWYNEQFF
TRBV12-3/TRBV12-4,TRBD1,.,TRBJ2-2,TGTGCCAGCAGTCGGCGACAGGGTACGAACACCGGGGAGCTGTTTTTT,CASSRRQGTNTGELFF
TRBV7-2,TRBD2,.,TRBJ2-1,TGTGCCAGCAGCTTAGTAGCGGGGGGGCCAGTTGAGCAGTTCTTC,CASSLVAGGPVEQFF
TRBV25-1,TRBD2,.,TRBJ2-1,TGTGCCAGCAGTTCCTCTCGACTAGCGGGCAATGAGCAGTTCTTC,CASSSSRLAGNEQFF
TRBV12-3/TRBV12-4,.,many,TRBJ1-1,TGTGCCAGCAGTTTAGCGGTTACTGAAGCTTTCTTT,CASSLAVTEAFF